These T cell receptor beta chains were read from a single sample in a study of T cell responses to AZD1222 COVID-19 vaccine. Profiling relied on immunoSEQ multiplex PCR, and the TCRdb table lists in-frame clones only, not all of them. The table records over 150,000 clones, 90% of them present only once. This sample comprised peripheral blood, obtained on day 0 of AZD1222 vaccination. These receptors originate from an adult in good health. CDR3s include the opening cysteine and the closing phenylalanine or tryptophan. D genes are given only for firm matches. Rows give clone size only sometimes, using once, few, many, or a class for an expanded clone.

d_gene,v_gene,len,abundance,j_gene,CDR3nt,CDR3aa
TRBD2,TRBV3-1/TRBV3-2,18,NA,TRBJ2-1,TGTGCCAGCAGCCAAGGTCTAGCGGGGGCCCGGACGACCGATGAGCAGTTCTTC,CASSQGLAGARTTDEQFF
NA,TRBV5-8,16,NA,TRBJ1-4,TGTGCCAGCAGCTTAGGAGGCAGTGTAACTAATGAAAAACTGTTTTTT,CASSLGGSVTNEKLFF
TRBD2,TRBV9,14,NA,TRBJ2-5,TGTGCCAGCAGCGTAGGGCGGGGGGGAGAGACCCAGTACTTC,CASSVGRGGETQYF
NA,TRBV3-1/TRBV3-2,14,NA,TRBJ1-1,TGTGCCAGCAGCCAAGGGAGGGCTCCCACTGAAGCTTTCTTT,CASSQGRAPTEAFF
TRBD1,TRBV5-4,11,NA,TRBJ2-7,TGTGCCAGCAGCACAGGGGTTGAGCAGTACTTC,CASSTGVEQYF
NA,TRBV6-1,15,NA,TRBJ1-6,TGTGCCAGCAGTGAATATGAGACAGAGAATTCACCCCTCCACTTT,CASSEYETENSPLHF
NA,TRBV7-2,14,NA,TRBJ1-1,TGTGCCAGCAGCTCTATACAGGGGAACACTGAAGCTTTCTTT,CASSSIQGNTEAFF
NA,TRBV7-2,15,NA,TRBJ2-6,TGTGCCAGCGGGATCAGTGTAACTGGGGCCAACGTCCTGACTTTC,CASGISVTGANVLTF
TRBD2,TRBV9,15,NA,TRBJ2-1,TGTGCCAGCGGCCCTGGGGGGGGTACAAGGGATGAGCAGTTCTTC,CASGPGGGTRDEQFF
NA,TRBV7-6,18,NA,TRBJ1-3,TGTGCCAGCAGCTTAGGGCCCCCGGGACCATTCTCTGGAAACACCATATATTTT,CASSLGPPGPFSGNTIYF
NA,TRBV29-1,13,NA,TRBJ1-1,TGCAGCGTGGAAGGGACGGCGAACACTGAAGCTTTCTTT,CSVEGTANTEAFF
NA,TRBV9,15,NA,TRBJ2-1,TGTGCCAGCAGCCCAGGGTTAGAGCCGCTGACTGAGCAGTTCTTC,CASSPGLEPLTEQFF
TRBD1,TRBV5-1,15,NA,TRBJ2-1,TGCGCCAGCAGTTCCGGGACAGGGAGCTACAATGAGCAGTTCTTC,CASSSGTGSYNEQFF
TRBD2,TRBV5-1,15,once,TRBJ2-3,TGCGCCAGCAGCTTTACCAGCGGGGGGAGGGATACGCAGTATTTT,CASSFTSGGRDTQYF
TRBD1,TRBV6-6,14,NA,TRBJ2-5,TGTGCCAGCAGTGGCAACAGGGGTCAAGAGACCCAGTACTTC,CASSGNRGQETQYF
TRBD1,TRBV5-4,17,NA,TRBJ1-2,TGTGCCAGCAGCCGCCCGGAGGGGGCGAAGAGCGGCGATGGCTACACCTTC,CASSRPEGAKSGDGYTF
TRBD1,TRBV24-1,15,NA,TRBJ1-6,TGTGCCACCAGTGATTGGGCAGGGGGCAATTCACCCCTCCACTTT,CATSDWAGGNSPLHF
NA,TRBV6-5,13,NA,TRBJ2-7,TGTGCCAGCAGAAACCCCGGGACCGGTTGGCAGTACTTC,CASRNPGTGWQYF
NA,TRBV5-1,12,NA,TRBJ1-1,TGCGCCAGCAGTCCGGCAGGGTCAGAAGCTTTCTTT,CASSPAGSEAFF
NA,TRBV5-6,12,NA,TRBJ1-2,TGTGCCAGCAGCTTGGGTCAGGATGGCTACACCTTC,CASSLGQDGYTF
NA,TRBV7-7,15,NA,TRBJ2-2,TGTGCCAGCAGCCCTGACAGGACGAACACCGGGGAGCTGTTTTTT,CASSPDRTNTGELFF
NA,TRBV3-1/TRBV3-2,17,NA,TRBJ2-5,TGTGCCAGCAGCCCCACCAATTACCCAACTAGGCGAGAGACCCAGTACTTC,CASSPTNYPTRRETQYF
TRBD2,TRBV7-8,22,NA,TRBJ2-2,TGTGCCAGCAGCTTAGCGTCCCCCTTCGGGGTAGCGGGGGGCACGAACACCGGGGAGCTGTTTTTT,CASSLASPFGVAGGTNTGELFF
TRBD1,TRBV4-3,15,NA,TRBJ1-1,TGCGCCAGCAGCCCCCGGGCACAGGGGGACACTGAAGCTTTCTTT,CASSPRAQGDTEAFF
NA,TRBV7-9,15,NA,TRBJ1-3,TGTGCCAGCAGCTTAGCGGGGGAAACTGGAAACACCATATATTTT,CASSLAGETGNTIYF
NA,TRBV7-2,15,NA,TRBJ1-5,TGTGCCAGCAGCTTAGATGGGCAGGGCAGTCAGCCCCAGCATTTT,CASSLDGQGSQPQHF
TRBD1,TRBV19,15,once,TRBJ1-5,TGTGCCAGTAGGCCGGGACAGGGGTTTCCCCAGCCCCAGCATTTT,CASRPGQGFPQPQHF
NA,TRBV30,12,NA,TRBJ2-5,TGTGCCTGGAGTTTTTCGCAAGAGACCCAGTACTTC,CAWSFSQETQYF
NA,TRBV13,12,once,TRBJ1-1,TGTGCCAGCAGCCGTAGTTCGGTTGAAGCTTTCTTT,CASSRSSVEAFF
NA,TRBV7-2,15,NA,TRBJ1-1,TGTGCCAGCAGCCCTACAGGGTTGGGGAACACTGAAGCTTTCTTT,CASSPTGLGNTEAFF
NA,TRBV20-1,15,NA,TRBJ1-2,TGCAGTGCTAGTGGACATCAGCTTACTAACTATGGCTACACCTTC,CSASGHQLTNYGYTF
NA,TRBV9,13,NA,TRBJ2-6,TGTGCCAGCAGCGGTTCTGGGGCCAACGTCCTGACTTTC,CASSGSGANVLTF
NA,TRBV6-2/TRBV6-3,15,NA,TRBJ1-3,TGTGCCAGCAGTTACGATGGAGGCTCTGGAAACACCATATATTTT,CASSYDGGSGNTIYF
NA,TRBV4-3,17,NA,TRBJ1-2,TGCGCCAGCAGCCAGGGGGGAGTATTGGGACGGAACTATGGCTACACCTTC,CASSQGGVLGRNYGYTF
TRBD2,TRBV4-2,17,NA,TRBJ2-7,TGTGCCAGCAGCCAGGACCGCGGGCGGGGGGGGCGGAACGAGCAGTACTTC,CASSQDRGRGGRNEQYF
TRBD1,TRBV9,15,NA,TRBJ2-7,TGTGCCAGCAGCCCAGGGACAGGGGCCTCCTACGAGCAGTACTTC,CASSPGTGASYEQYF
NA,TRBV12-5,14,NA,TRBJ1-3,TGTGCTAGTGGTTTGGACGGACAGGGAAACACCATATATTTT,CASGLDGQGNTIYF
TRBD2,TRBV5-6,17,NA,TRBJ2-5,TGTGCCAGCAGACCTGGTCGGACTAGCGGTACCCAAGAGACCCAGTACTTC,CASRPGRTSGTQETQYF
NA,TRBV30,11,NA,TRBJ1-1,TGTGCCTGGAGTGAGAAGACACAAGCTTTCTTT,CAWSEKTQAFF
TRBD1,TRBV11-2,16,NA,TRBJ1-6,TGTGCCAGCAGCCGGACAGGGGTGGGACATAATTCACCCCTCCACTTT,CASSRTGVGHNSPLHF
NA,TRBV5-4,15,NA,TRBJ1-5,TGTGCCAGCAGCTCGGGCCCTTATAGCAATCAGCCCCAGCATTTT,CASSSGPYSNQPQHF
NA,TRBV11-1,14,NA,TRBJ1-6,TGTGCCAGCAGCCCGGCAGGCTATAATTCACCCCTCCACTTT,CASSPAGYNSPLHF